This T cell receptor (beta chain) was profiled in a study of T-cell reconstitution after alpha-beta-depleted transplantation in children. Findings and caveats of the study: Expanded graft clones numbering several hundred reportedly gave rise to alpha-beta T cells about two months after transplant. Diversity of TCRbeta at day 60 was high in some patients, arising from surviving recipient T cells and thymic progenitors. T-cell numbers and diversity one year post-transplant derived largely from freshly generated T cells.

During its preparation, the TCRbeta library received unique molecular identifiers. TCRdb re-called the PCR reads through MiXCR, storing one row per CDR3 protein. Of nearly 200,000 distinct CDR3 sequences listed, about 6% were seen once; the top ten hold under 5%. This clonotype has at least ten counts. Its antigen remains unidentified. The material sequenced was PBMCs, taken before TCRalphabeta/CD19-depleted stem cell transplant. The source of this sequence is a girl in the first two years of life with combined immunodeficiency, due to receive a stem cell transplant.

CDR3 residues: CASSTGDNAYEQYF. Here the CDR3 DNA reads TGTGCCAGCAGTACGGGGGACAATGCCTACGAGCAGTACTTC. The V call is TRBV12-3 or TRBV12-4, the J call TRBJ2-7; D possibly matches TRBD1 or TRBD2 (6 bases each). CDR3 size: 14 residues. The V end was cut by 5 bases, the J end by 2 bases, with 13 bases between.